This T cell receptor (beta chain) was identified during a study of T cell changes during pregnancy in multiple sclerosis. This table comes from immunoSEQ multiplex PCR, and its TCRdb copy is limited to in-frame clones, with some not included. The sample includes 45,000 to 50,000 clones, roughly 92% of them seen just once. This receptor was identified in a female donor in good health, enrolled as a control in a pregnancy study. The source material was CD4+ T cells from peripheral blood mononuclear cells, sampled in the second trimester of pregnancy.

The CDR3 spells CASSRWDRGSNEQFF. The CDR3 nucleotides are TGTGCCAGCAGCCGCTGGGACAGGGGATCCAATGAGCAGTTCTTC. V and J are TRBV6-5 and TRBJ2-1, with 10 positions matching TRBD1. V lost 6 bases, J lost 6 bases, and 8 bases stayed unmatched. The CDR3 runs to 15 residues. Per germline, CDR1 MNHEY and CDR2 SVGAGI.